A selection of T cell receptor beta chains follows, all from one sample in a study of cytomegalovirus exposure and HLA in healthy donors. TCRdb's copy holds only in-frame clones and misses some; the assay was immunoSEQ multiplex PCR. The repertoire holds over 150,000 clones, with approximately 84% as singletons. The sequenced sample was PBMCs. The receptor source for this set is a man aged 18 to 30 in good health and CMV-seronegative. Both conserved end residues are part of each CDR3. D genes are given only for firm matches. Clone sizes are given selectively: once, few, many, or a class where the clone is expanded.

J gene	clone size	D gene	V gene	CDR3 protein	CDR3 DNA
TRBJ2-3	once	.	TRBV11-3	CASSLDLAAPDTQYF	TGTGCCAGCAGCTTAGATCTAGCCGCCCCAGATACGCAGTATTTT
TRBJ2-3	few	TRBD2	TRBV19	CASSIVGLAGSGTDTQYF	TGTGCCAGTAGTATAGTAGGACTAGCGGGATCTGGCACAGATACGCAGTATTTT
TRBJ1-3	.	TRBD1	TRBV18	CASSSGQASSGNTIYF	TGTGCCAGCTCCTCGGGACAGGCCAGCTCTGGAAACACCATATATTTT
TRBJ2-3	.	.	TRBV6-5	CASRAGRGNTDTQYF	TGTGCCAGCAGGGCTGGTAGGGGTAACACAGATACGCAGTATTTT
TRBJ1-1	.	.	TRBV9	CASSLGGGTEAFF	TGTGCCAGCAGCTTGGGGGGTGGCACTGAAGCTTTCTTT
TRBJ2-7	.	TRBD1	TRBV7-9	CASSLGDRDGLEQYF	TGTGCCAGCAGCTTAGGAGACAGGGACGGGCTCGAGCAGTACTTC
TRBJ2-3	.	TRBD2	TRBV5-1	CASSTRPGGLLADTQYF	TGCGCCAGCAGCACGAGACCGGGAGGACTGCTCGCAGATACGCAGTATTTT
TRBJ1-6	.	.	TRBV6-1	CASSGASSYNSPLHF	TGTGCCAGTTCAGGGGCGAGCTCCTATAATTCACCCCTCCACTTT
TRBJ2-1	.	.	TRBV6-5	CARPAVLGNEQFF	TGTGCCAGGCCCGCGGTTCTAGGCAATGAGCAGTTCTTC
TRBJ2-7	.	.	TRBV5-6	CASSTEGAAAYEQYF	TGTGCCAGCAGCACGGAAGGGGCGGCGGCCTACGAGCAGTACTTC